The next 26 T cell receptor beta chains were all read from a single sample in a study of blood T cell repertoires in COVID-19. This table comes from immunoSEQ multiplex PCR, and its TCRdb copy is limited to in-frame clones, with some not included. This sample has approximately 300,000 clones, with just under 85% found just once. Sequenced sample: peripheral blood. All receptors come from a woman aged 50 to 60 with active or convalescent COVID-19.

The rearrangement uses TRBV7-9 and TRBJ2-3; 8 bases match TRBD2. The CDR3 has 13 residues. Germline trimming cut 5 bases from V and 4 bases from J; bases unmatched to any gene: 2. The germline gives CDR1 SEHNR, CDR2 FQNEAQ (reference sequence). This chain's CDR3 is CASSEAGADTQYF. In nucleotides, the CDR3 is TGTGCCAGCAGCGAAGCGGGAGCAGATACGCAGTATTTT. The full variable domain, rest sourced from reference TRBV7-9 and TRBJ2-3, is DTGVSQNPRHKITKRGQNVTFRCDPISEHNRLYWYRQTLGQGPEFLTYFQNEAQLEKSRLLSDRFSAERPKGSFSTLEIQRTEQGDSAMYLCASSEAGADTQYFGPGTRLTVL.

The chain recombines TRBV6-5 with TRBJ2-5, with D uncertain. The germline CDR1 and CDR2 sequences are MNHEY and SVGAGI. Trimming took 6 bases from V and 6 from J, leaving 14 bases between them. The CDR3 sequence is 13 residues long. This chain's CDR3 is CASSGSLTKTQYF. DNA of the CDR3: TGTGCCAGCAGCGGGTCTCTCACAAAGACCCAGTACTTC.

This clone showed up just a few times. This chain uses TRBV28 with TRBJ2-3, with TRBD1 matching 10 bases. Germline values: CDR1 MDHEN, CDR2 SYDVKM. This CDR3 is built from 17 residues. Unmatched junction bases numbered 7, after V lost 0 bases and J lost 4 bases. The CDR3 DNA sequence: TGTGCCAGCAGTTTATGGAAGACAGGGGGCACCTCAGATACGCAGTATTTT. This gives the protein CASSLWKTGGTSDTQYF.

The chain links TRBV20-1 to TRBJ1-6; D may be TRBD1 (5 bases). The CDR3 is made up of 13 amino acids. Germline CDR1 DFQATT, CDR2 SNEGSKA (reference sequence). Trimming shortened V by 3 bases and J by 6 bases, and 9 bases separated the two germline ends. The CDR3 coding sequence is TGCAGTGCTAGTAGGGGAAGTAATTCACCCCTCCACTTT. Translating gives CSASRGSNSPLHF.

The V and J genes are TRBV7-8 and TRBJ2-1; TRBD2 matches at 8 bases. There are 18 residues in the CDR3. Trimming removed 4 bases from V and 2 bases from J; junction bases left unmatched: 13. CDR1 and CDR2 from the germline V gene are SGHVS and FQNEAQ. The DNA for the CDR3 is TGTGCCAGCAGCTCTAGAGGACTAGCCGGAGGGACCTACAATGAGCAGTTCTTC. Amino acids: CASSSRGLAGGTYNEQFF.

This clone was detected a few times. This chain joins TRBV5-5 and TRBJ2-2; D gene unclear. Deletions cut 0 bases from V and 2 bases from J, with 8 bases between. The germline CDR1 and CDR2 sequences are SGHKS and YYEKEE (reference sequence). This CDR3 spans 15 amino acids. The CDR3 here is CASSLDQINTGELFF. CDR3 bases: TGTGCCAGCAGCTTGGATCAGATAAACACCGGGGAGCTGTTTTTT.

In its sample, this clone was seen a few times. The rearrangement links TRBV6-6 to TRBJ1-4; tentatively, D is TRBD1 (6 bases). V shed 10 bases and J shed 3 bases, with 21 bases lying between them. The CDR3 extends over 16 amino acids. Per the germline V gene, CDR1 is MNHNY and CDR2 is SVGAGI (reference sequence). For the CDR3, the DNA is TGTGCCACCCAAGACAGGTCTCTTTCCCCTAATGAAAAACTGTTTTTT. Amino acids: CATQDRSLSPNEKLFF.

The chain carries TRBV13 and TRBJ2-1; 10 bases are shared with TRBD1. V dropped 3 bases and J dropped 7; count of bases not matched to a gene: 3. This CDR3 is 14 amino acids long. Germline CDR1 and CDR2: PRHDT and FYEKMQ (reference sequence). CDR3 sequence: CASSLTGGRNEQFF. DNA of the CDR3: TGTGCCAGCAGCTTGACAGGGGGCAGGAATGAGCAGTTCTTC.

This chain uses TRBV28 with TRBJ1-6, with D perhaps matching TRBD1 (6 bases). Trimming removed 6 bases from V and 7 bases from J, with 13 bases in between. The germline gives CDR1 MDHEN, CDR2 SYDVKM. The CDR3 has 14 residues. CDR3 DNA sequence: TGTGCCAGCAGCCCCACAGGGAACAATTCACCCCTCCACTTT. Encoded protein: CASSPTGNNSPLHF.

V and J are TRBV5-1 and TRBJ1-6; maybe TRBD1 (6 bases). The CDR3 runs to 15 residues. Germline V gene lookup returns CDR1 SGHRS and CDR2 YFSETQ. V gave up 0 bases and J gave up 7 bases, with 11 bases separating them. In DNA form, the CDR3 reads TGCGCCAGCAGCTTGGGTTCAGGGGTAAATTCACCCCTCCACTTT. It yields the protein CASSLGSGVNSPLHF.

V usage is TRBV7-8 and J usage is TRBJ2-3; D is unresolved. Deletions cut 1 base from V and 1 base from J, with 9 bases between. The CDR3 sequence is 15 residues long. CDR1 is SGHVS, CDR2 FQNEAQ, per germline. The CDR3 region is CASSLGREGTDTQYF. CDR3 bases: TGTGCCAGCAGCTTAGGCAGAGAGGGCACAGATACGCAGTATTTT.

The V gene is TRBV7-9, the J gene TRBJ2-7; TRBD2 aligns across 8 bases. CDR1 is SEHNR, CDR2 FQNEAQ, per germline (reference sequence). J gave up 6 bases and V 9 bases, and 19 bases lay outside the gene matches. This CDR3 is built from 16 residues. DNA for the CDR3: TGTGCCAGAAGGGTCAGCGGGAGAAAGAAGGGCCTCGAGCAGTACTTC. Its translation is CARRVSGRKKGLEQYF.

This clone was seen more than once but under ten times. CDR3 nucleotides: TGTGCCAGCAGCTCGTCCAGGGGCTCCTACGAGCAGTACTTC. It translates to CASSSSRGSYEQYF. The J gene is TRBJ2-7, the V gene TRBV7-8, with a possible D match to TRBD1 (6 bases). Germline V CDR1 and CDR2: SGHVS, FQNEAQ. The V end was cut by 4 bases, the J end by 0 bases, with 10 bases between. This CDR3 is 14 amino acids long.

The chain carries TRBV6-5 and TRBJ2-1, with 8 bases lining up with TRBD2. Looked up from germline, CDR1 is MNHEY and CDR2 is SVGAGI. This CDR3 comprises 16 residues. V dropped 0 bases and J dropped 4; count of bases not matched to a gene: 5. CDR3 sequence reads: CASSYSLAASYNEQFF. In nucleotides, the CDR3 is TGTGCCAGCAGTTACTCACTAGCGGCCTCGTACAATGAGCAGTTCTTC.

V usage is TRBV6-5 and J usage is TRBJ2-7; 9 bases agree with TRBD1. Germline CDR1 and CDR2: MNHEY and SVGAGI. The CDR3 is 15 amino acids. V lost 4 bases to trimming and J lost 5 bases; unmatched junction nucleotides: 9. CDR3 sequence reads: CASSFFGTGNHEQYF. The CDR3 nucleotides are TGTGCCAGCAGTTTTTTCGGGACAGGGAATCACGAGCAGTACTTC.

This chain uses TRBV2 with TRBJ1-5; D remains ambiguous. V lost 0 bases to trimming and J lost 1 base, with 10 bases between them. Germline CDR1 and CDR2: SNHLY and FYNNEI. This CDR3 has 16 amino acids. The CDR3 loop is CASSEAEIFSNQPQHF. The DNA for the CDR3 is TGTGCCAGCAGTGAAGCTGAGATCTTCAGCAATCAGCCCCAGCATTTT.

This chain uses TRBV5-1 with TRBJ2-1, with 14 bases that match TRBD2. Germline V lookup: CDR1 SGHRS, CDR2 YFSETQ. This CDR3 is built from 16 residues. With 0 bases clipped from V and 8 bases from J, the junction kept 4 bases outside the gene matches. CDR3 sequence reads: CASSLGGLAGGDEQFF. The CDR3 region has the DNA TGCGCCAGCAGCTTGGGAGGACTAGCGGGAGGCGATGAGCAGTTCTTC.

The V gene is TRBV19, the J gene TRBJ1-4; TRBD1 is a possible D gene (5 bases). Germline V gene lookup returns CDR1 LNHDA and CDR2 SQIVND (reference sequence). The CDR3 runs 15 residues. V was shortened by 1 base and J by 8 bases, with 14 bases between the two germline ends. The CDR3 loop is CASSIAAGRDEKLFF. In DNA form, the CDR3 reads TGTGCCAGTAGTATAGCCGCAGGGAGGGACGAAAAACTGTTTTTT.

The rearrangement uses TRBV7-2 and TRBJ1-2, with D possibly TRBD1 on 6 matching bases. Germline CDR1 is SGHTA and CDR2 is FQGNSA. The CDR3 covers 14 residues. Deletions cut 4 bases from V and 4 bases from J, with 13 bases between. Here the CDR3 DNA reads TGTGCCAGCAGCTCTACCCAGGGGACCTATGGCTACACCTTC. Encoded protein: CASSSTQGTYGYTF.

V and J are TRBV3-1 (or the pseudogene TRBV3-2) and TRBJ1-4; D uncertain. This CDR3 spans 14 amino acids. The V and J ends lost 5 bases and 0 bases respectively, with 7 bases between them. Germline-derived CDR1 and CDR2 are LGHDT and YNNKEL (reference sequence). The chain's CDR3 is CASSVGATNEKLFF. The CDR3 DNA follows: TGTGCCAGCAGCGTCGGTGCAACTAATGAAAAACTGTTTTTT.

This clone was seen just once. The CDR3 sequence is CASSAQLGMGAEGYTF. The CDR3 bases are TGTGCCAGCAGCGCCCAATTAGGTATGGGGGCGGAGGGCTACACCTTC. The rearrangement links TRBV9 to TRBJ1-2; D is possibly TRBD1 (6 bases). The V and J ends lost 3 bases and 8 bases respectively, with 23 bases between them. Germline lookup yields CDR1 SGDLS and CDR2 YYNGEE. This CDR3 is built from 16 residues. The complete variable domain, with remaining parts taken from reference TRBV9 and TRBJ1-2, reads DSGVTQTPKHLITATGQRVTLRCSPRSGDLSVYWYQQSLDQGLQFLIQYYNGEERAKGNILERFSAQQFPDLHSELNLSSLELGDSALYFCASSAQLGMGAEGYTFGSGTRLTVV.

This clone was seen repeatedly, ten times or more. The chain is built from TRBV27 and TRBJ2-1; TRBD2 matches 9 bases. The CDR3 covers 15 residues. V lost 1 base, J lost 3 bases, and 1 base stayed unmatched. Germline values: CDR1 MNHEY, CDR2 SMNVEV (reference sequence). Here the CDR3 DNA reads TGTGCCAGCAGTTTATTTAGCGGGAGCTACAATGAGCAGTTCTTC. Residues: CASSLFSGSYNEQFF.

This clone was detected a few times. The chain combines TRBV9 with TRBJ1-1, with D uncertain. Germline V CDR1 and CDR2: SGDLS, YYNGEE. Deletions cut 0 bases from V and 11 bases from J, with 20 bases between. There are 15 residues in the CDR3. This CDR3 reads CASSVAGGRANPAFF. The CDR3 DNA is TGTGCCAGCAGCGTAGCGGGCGGGCGGGCGAATCCGGCTTTCTTT.

The chain carries TRBV7-3 and TRBJ2-6; D might be TRBD2 (6 bases). The CDR3 is made up of 20 amino acids. CDR1 is SGHTA, CDR2 FQGTGA, per germline. Trimming cost V 0 bases and J 0 bases, with 18 bases left between them. CDR3 DNA sequence: TGTGCCAGCAGCTTAACGTCCTTGGGACTTACCTACTCTGGGGCCAACGTCCTGACTTTC. It is translated as CASSLTSLGLTYSGANVLTF.

The chain employs TRBV9 and TRBJ2-1, with a possible D match to TRBD1 (6 bases). V lost 0 bases and J lost 8, with 18 bases in between. The CDR3 length is 16 residues. CDR1 and CDR2 (germline): SGDLS, YYNGEE. The CDR3 sequence is CASSVGGWGHTDEQFF. CDR3 bases: TGTGCCAGCAGCGTAGGTGGGTGGGGGCATACGGATGAGCAGTTCTTC.

The V and J genes are TRBV6-8 and TRBJ2-7; D call uncertain. The CDR3 length is 16 residues. Trimming stripped 6 bases from V and 3 bases from J, with 21 bases between. Germline lookup yields CDR1 MNHGY and CDR2 SAAAGT. CDR3 in amino acids: CASSPQLEKDNYEQYF. In DNA, the CDR3 is TGTGCCAGCAGCCCCCAGCTGGAGAAAGATAACTACGAGCAGTACTTC.